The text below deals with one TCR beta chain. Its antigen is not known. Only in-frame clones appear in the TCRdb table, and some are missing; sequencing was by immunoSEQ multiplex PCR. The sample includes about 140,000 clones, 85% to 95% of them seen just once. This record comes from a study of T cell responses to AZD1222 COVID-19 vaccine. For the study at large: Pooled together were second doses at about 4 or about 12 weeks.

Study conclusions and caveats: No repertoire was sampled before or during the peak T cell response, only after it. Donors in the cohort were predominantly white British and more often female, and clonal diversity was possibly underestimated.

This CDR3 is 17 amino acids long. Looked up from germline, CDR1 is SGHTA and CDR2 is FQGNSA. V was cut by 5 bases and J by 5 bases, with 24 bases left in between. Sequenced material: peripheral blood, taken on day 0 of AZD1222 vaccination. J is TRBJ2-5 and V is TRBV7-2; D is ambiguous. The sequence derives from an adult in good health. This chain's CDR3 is CASSTSSSRVIRETQYF. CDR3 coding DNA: TGTGCCAGCAGCACATCATCTAGTCGGGTAATTCGGGAGACCCAGTACTTC. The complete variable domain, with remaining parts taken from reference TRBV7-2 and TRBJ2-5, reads GAGVSQSPSNKVTEKGKDVELRCDPISGHTALYWYRQSLGQGLEFLIYFQGNSAPDKSGLPSDRFSAERTGGSVSTLTIQRTQQEDSAVYLCASSTSSSRVIRETQYFGPGTRLLVL.